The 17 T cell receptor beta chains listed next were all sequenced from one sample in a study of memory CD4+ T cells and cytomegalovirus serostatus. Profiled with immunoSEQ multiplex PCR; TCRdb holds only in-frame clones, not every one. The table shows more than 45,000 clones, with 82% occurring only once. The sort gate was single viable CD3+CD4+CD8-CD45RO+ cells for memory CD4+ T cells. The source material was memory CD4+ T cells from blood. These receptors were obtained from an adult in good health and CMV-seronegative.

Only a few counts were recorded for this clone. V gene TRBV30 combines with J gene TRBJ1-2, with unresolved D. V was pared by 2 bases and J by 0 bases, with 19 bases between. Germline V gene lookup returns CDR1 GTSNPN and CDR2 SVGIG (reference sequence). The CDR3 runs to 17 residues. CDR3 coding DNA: TGTGCCTGGAGTCAACCTAGCGACCGATCAGCTAACTATGGCTACACCTTC. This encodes CAWSQPSDRSANYGYTF.

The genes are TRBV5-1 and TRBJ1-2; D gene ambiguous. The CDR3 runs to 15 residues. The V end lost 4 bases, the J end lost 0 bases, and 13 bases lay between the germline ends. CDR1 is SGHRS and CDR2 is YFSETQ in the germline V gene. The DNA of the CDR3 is TGCGCCAGCAGCCACTCCGGTACGGCTAACTATGGCTACACCTTC. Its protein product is CASSHSGTANYGYTF.

CDR3 sequence: CAWGGTGDYEQYF. The CDR3 region has the DNA TGTGCCTGGGGCGGGACAGGCGACTACGAGCAGTACTTC. The V call is TRBV30, the J call TRBJ2-7; TRBD1 agrees at 8 bases. CDR1 GTSNPN and CDR2 SVGIG come from the germline V gene (reference sequence). The CDR3 consists of 13 residues. V dropped 5 bases and J dropped 3; count of bases not matched to a gene: 6.

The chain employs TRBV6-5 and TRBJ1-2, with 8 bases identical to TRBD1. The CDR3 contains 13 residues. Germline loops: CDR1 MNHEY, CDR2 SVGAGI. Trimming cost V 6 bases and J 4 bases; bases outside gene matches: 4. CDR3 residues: CASSYDRGYGYTF. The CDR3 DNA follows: TGTGCCAGCAGCTACGACAGGGGCTATGGCTACACCTTC.

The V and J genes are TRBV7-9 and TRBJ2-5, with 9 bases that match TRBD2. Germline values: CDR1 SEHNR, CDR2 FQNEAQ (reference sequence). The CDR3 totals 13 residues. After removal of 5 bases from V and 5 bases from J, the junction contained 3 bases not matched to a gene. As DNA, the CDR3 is TGTGCCAGCAGCCCGGGACTAGCCGAGACCCAGTACTTC. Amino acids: CASSPGLAETQYF.

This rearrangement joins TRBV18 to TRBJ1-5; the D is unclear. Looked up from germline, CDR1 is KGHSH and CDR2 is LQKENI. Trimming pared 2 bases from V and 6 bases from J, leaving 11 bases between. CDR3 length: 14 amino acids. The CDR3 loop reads CASSPKEGSQPQHF. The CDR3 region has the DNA TGTGCCAGCTCACCAAAGGAGGGTAGTCAGCCCCAGCATTTT.

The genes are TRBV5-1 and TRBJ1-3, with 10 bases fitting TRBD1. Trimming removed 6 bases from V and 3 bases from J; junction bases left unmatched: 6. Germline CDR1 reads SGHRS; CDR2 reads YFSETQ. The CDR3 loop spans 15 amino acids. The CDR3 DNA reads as TGCGCCAGCATGGACGGGACAGGGGTTGGAAACACCATATATTTT. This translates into CASMDGTGVGNTIYF.

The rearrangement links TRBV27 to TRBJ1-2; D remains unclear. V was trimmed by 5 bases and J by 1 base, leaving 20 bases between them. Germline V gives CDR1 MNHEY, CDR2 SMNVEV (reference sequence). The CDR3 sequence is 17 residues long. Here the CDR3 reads CASSPREGTGLNYGYTF. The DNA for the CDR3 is TGTGCCAGCAGTCCTCGGGAGGGAACGGGCCTTAACTATGGCTACACCTTC.

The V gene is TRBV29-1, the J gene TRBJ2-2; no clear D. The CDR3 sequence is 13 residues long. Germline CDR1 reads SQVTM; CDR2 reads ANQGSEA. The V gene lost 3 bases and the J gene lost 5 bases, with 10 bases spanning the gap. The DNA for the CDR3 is TGCAGCGTTGACCGAGTGGGGACCGGGGAGCTGTTTTTT. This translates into CSVDRVGTGELFF.

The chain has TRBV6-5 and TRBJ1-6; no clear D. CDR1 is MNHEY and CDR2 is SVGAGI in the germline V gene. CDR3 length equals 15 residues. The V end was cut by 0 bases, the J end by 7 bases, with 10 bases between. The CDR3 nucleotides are TGTGCCAGCAGTTACTCTTGGGTTGGCAATTCACCCCTCCACTTT. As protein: CASSYSWVGNSPLHF.

CDR3 DNA sequence: TGTGCCACTCGCTCTGGGGCCAACGTCCTGACTTTC. Amino acid sequence: CATRSGANVLTF. The chain links TRBV2 to TRBJ2-6; D remains ambiguous. V gave up 10 bases and J gave up 0 bases, with 4 bases separating them. CDR3 size: 12 residues. Germline values: CDR1 SNHLY, CDR2 FYNNEI.

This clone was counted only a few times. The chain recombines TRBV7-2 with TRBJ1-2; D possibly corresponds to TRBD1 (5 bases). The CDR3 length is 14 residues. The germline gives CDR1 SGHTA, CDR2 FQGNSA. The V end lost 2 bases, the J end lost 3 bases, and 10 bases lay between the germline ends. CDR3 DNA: TGTGCCAGCAGCTTAAATGGGGGGGACTATGGCTACACCTTC. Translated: CASSLNGGDYGYTF.

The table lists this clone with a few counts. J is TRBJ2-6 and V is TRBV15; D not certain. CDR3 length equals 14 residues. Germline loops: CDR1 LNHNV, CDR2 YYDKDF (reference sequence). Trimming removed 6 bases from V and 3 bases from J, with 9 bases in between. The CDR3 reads CATSPMNGANVLTF. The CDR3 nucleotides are TGTGCCACCAGTCCCATGAATGGGGCCAACGTCCTGACTTTC. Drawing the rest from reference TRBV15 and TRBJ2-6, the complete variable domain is DAMVIQNPRYQVTQFGKPVTLSCSQTLNHNVMYWYQQKSSQAPKLLFHYYDKDFNNEADTPDNFQSRRPNTSFCFLDIRSPGLGDTAMYLCATSPMNGANVLTFGAGSRLTVL.

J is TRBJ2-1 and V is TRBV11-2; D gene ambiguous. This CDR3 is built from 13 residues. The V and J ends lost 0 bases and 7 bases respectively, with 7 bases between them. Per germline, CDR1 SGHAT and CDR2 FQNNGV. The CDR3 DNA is TGTGCCAGCAGCTTAGATCAGGTGAATGAGCAGTTCTTC. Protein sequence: CASSLDQVNEQFF.

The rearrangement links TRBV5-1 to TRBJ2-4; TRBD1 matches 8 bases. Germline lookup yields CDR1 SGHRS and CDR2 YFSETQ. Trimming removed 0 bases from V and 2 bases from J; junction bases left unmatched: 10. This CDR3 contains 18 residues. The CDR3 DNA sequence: TGCGCCAGCAGCTTGGGAGTTGGGACAGGAGTGTCCAAAAACATTCAGTACTTC. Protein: CASSLGVGTGVSKNIQYF.

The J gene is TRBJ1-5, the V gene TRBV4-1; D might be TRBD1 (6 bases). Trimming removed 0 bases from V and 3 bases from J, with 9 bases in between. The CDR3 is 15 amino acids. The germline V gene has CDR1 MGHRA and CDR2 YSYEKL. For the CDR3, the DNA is TGCGCCAGCAGCCAAGAGACAGGCTTCAATCAGCCCCAGCATTTT. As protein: CASSQETGFNQPQHF.

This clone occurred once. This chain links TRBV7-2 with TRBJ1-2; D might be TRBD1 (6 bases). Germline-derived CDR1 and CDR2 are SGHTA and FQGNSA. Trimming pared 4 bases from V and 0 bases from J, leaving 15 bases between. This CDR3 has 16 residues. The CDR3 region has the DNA TGTGCCAGCAGCTCCGGGGGCCTACAAACTAACTATGGCTACACCTTC. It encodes CASSSGGLQTNYGYTF.